The entry below describes one TCR beta chain. Its specific antigen is unknown. Base quality data are lacking; no much larger clone is found one base away. The same CDR3 also results from other DNA sequences found in this sample. As encoded in the germline V gene (reference sequence), CDR1 is SEHNR while CDR2 is FQNEAQ. Trimming leaves V shorter by 3 bases and J shorter by 4 bases, with the junction holding 3 bases beyond the gene matches. Including the terminal cysteine and phenylalanine, the CDR3 comprises 15 residues. CDR3 DNA is the only sequence kept; it has 45 bases, read in frame from the first base. This entry belongs to a study of blood T cell repertoires in COVID-19 (TCRdb year 2020). Study-wide context: For ImmuneRACE Cohort 3, a participant was defined as recovered based on two consecutive negative NP/OP PCR tests, clearance by a healthcare professional, or resolution of symptoms. Where HLA class I and class II types were available, the types were taken from metadata supplied by the sample provider, not from assay-based typing. The collaborator samples originated in the United States, Italy and Spain and spanned the acute and convalescent phases of COVID-19. Samples came from the ongoing ImmuneRACE study (first 160 participants) plus 1,254 subjects from 6 global collaborators. The prospective study material was composed of cDNA or gDNA derived from T cells, B-cell-depleted T cells, or PBMCs. A freely available public database, intended as a resource for researchers studying the immune response to SARS-CoV-2, is where the repertoires were released. Nearly every sample came with metadata listing a de-identified subject ID, COVID-19 status, age in years and sex. The dataset comprised deeply sampled blood TCRbeta repertoires from subjects exposed to, actively infected with, or recovered from COVID-19.

Participants in the prospective study were enrolled through a virtual design, were aged 18 to 89 years, and lived in approximately 24 United States geographic areas. Cohort assignment in the prospective study relied on participant-reported clinical history from a screening survey and a study questionnaire. In the prospective study, mobile phlebotomists collected whole blood, serum and a nasopharyngeal or oropharyngeal swab from each participant. Participants in the prospective study had the option to provide additional blood draws and questionnaires over a roughly 2-month period. Prospective study blood samples were shipped either frozen or at room temperature before DNA extraction. What the study reported, not specific to this receptor: Clinical and demographic metadata were provided uncurated, with the amount varying by source and participant.

TCRbeta CDR3 regions were amplified from genomic DNA by means of the immunoSEQ Assay, a bias-controlled multiplex PCR. The study's own analysis went as follows. Within the assay, amplification of reference gene primers was used to estimate how many nucleated cells each sample contained. To quantify the absolute abundance of each unique TCRbeta CDR3 rearrangement, sequence reads were collapsed and filtered. For each sample, productive Simpson clonality was calculated as the square root of Simpson's diversity index over productive rearrangements. What TCRdb holds here is the immuneACCESS table cut down to in-frame rearrangements. Part of the clones is not present; checked against another copy, under half of the missing clones reflect an unresolved V gene, and the others are unexplained. The V and J calls and the clone size are those of that table, but D and trimming were determined from the DNA. Within this sample are more than 300,000 clones, with about 89% of them counted one time only. The ten biggest clones cover more than 1.5% of the sample.

This TCR came from a man aged 40-55 years in a cohort exposed to, infected with or recovered from COVID-19 (not recorded which). Sequencing input: PBMCs or T cells enriched from blood (not recorded which). The chain uses TRBV7-9 and TRBJ1-5, and 10 junction bases match TRBD1. The DNA is as follows: TGTGCCAGCAGCTTGGGACAGGGGCCGAATCAGCCCCAGCATTTT. It codes for CASSLGQGPNQPQHF.